Given below is one TCR beta chain in context. This sample is drawn from a study of shared clonotypes between healthy human individuals. Germline CDR1 MNHEY, CDR2 SMNVEV (reference sequence). Trimming shortened V by 9 bases and J by 4 bases, and 15 bases separated the two germline ends. CDR3 size: 13 residues. The assay was immunoSEQ multiplex PCR, and TCRdb's table has in-frame clones only and misses some. The table includes over a million clones, 96% detected once. The V call is TRBV27, the J call TRBJ1-2, with D possibly matching TRBD1 (6 bases). The clonotype was recovered from a man in his thirties or forties in good health. Sample: naive CD4+ T cells sorted from blood. Subset of the sample: CD45RA+ positively selected. CDR3 sequence reads: CASRSGGTYGYTF. The CDR3 nucleotides are TGTGCCAGTAGGTCGGGGGGCACCTATGGCTACACCTTC.